This T cell receptor (beta chain) was captured by sequencing in a study of blood T cell repertoires in COVID-19. At the level of the study: Sample material is recorded as cDNA or gDNA derived from T cells, B-cell-depleted T cells, or PBMCs.

Trimming cost V 4 bases and J 4 bases, with 17 bases left between them. The CDR3 is made up of 15 amino acids. Per the germline V gene, CDR1 is SGHNT and CDR2 is YYREEE (reference sequence). Seattle-derived patients entered the study during active infection and were followed longitudinally. Assay used: immunoSEQ multiplex PCR; TCRdb lists only in-frame clones, some missing. The sample lists about 480,000 clones, 70% to 90% seen once, with roughly 8% in the top ten. V is TRBV5-4 and J is TRBJ1-1; D is unresolved. The sequence derives from a woman in her 50s with COVID-19, enrolled during active disease. Input material: peripheral blood. CDR3 nucleotide sequence: TGTGCCAGCAGCCCGACGGCCGGTCCGGGCACTGAAGCTTTCTTT. It is translated as CASSPTAGPGTEAFF.